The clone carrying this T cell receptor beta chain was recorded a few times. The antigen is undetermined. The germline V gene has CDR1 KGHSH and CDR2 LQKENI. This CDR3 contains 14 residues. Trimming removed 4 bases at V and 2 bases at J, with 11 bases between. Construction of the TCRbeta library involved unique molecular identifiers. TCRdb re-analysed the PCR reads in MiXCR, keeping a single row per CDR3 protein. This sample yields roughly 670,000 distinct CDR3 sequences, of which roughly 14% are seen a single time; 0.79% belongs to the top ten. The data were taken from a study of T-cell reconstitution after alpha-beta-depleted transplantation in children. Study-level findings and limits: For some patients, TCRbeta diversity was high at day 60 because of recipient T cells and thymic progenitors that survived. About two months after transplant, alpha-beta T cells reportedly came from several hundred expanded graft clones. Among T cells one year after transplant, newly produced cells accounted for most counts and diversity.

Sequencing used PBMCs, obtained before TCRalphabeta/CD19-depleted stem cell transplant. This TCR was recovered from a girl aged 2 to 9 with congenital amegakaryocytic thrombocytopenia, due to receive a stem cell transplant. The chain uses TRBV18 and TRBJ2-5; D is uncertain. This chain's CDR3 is CASSRTDSQETQYF. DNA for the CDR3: TGTGCCAGCTCACGCACAGACTCGCAAGAGACCCAGTACTTC.